This is a list of T cell receptor beta chains from one sample in a study of regulatory T cells in long-lasting Graves disease. TCRdb re-called the multiplex PCR reads with MiXCR, one entry per CDR3 protein. The sample records 680,000 or so distinct CDR3 sequences, under 20% being singletons. These data were also filed under a second study, of T cells in Graves' hyperthyroidism and ophthalmopathy.

The specimen comprised peripheral blood mononuclear cells (PBMCs), sampled at new diagnosis, from a patient treated with antithyroid drugs. The origin of the receptors is a young woman with Graves disease. CDR3s include the opening cysteine and the closing phenylalanine or tryptophan. D genes are given only for firm matches. The listing skips clone size in some rows; elsewhere it reads once, few, many or a size class.

d_call j_call clone_size v_call cdr3_length cdr3_aa cdr3_nt
. TRBJ2-7 . TRBV29-1 11 CSVERGWEQYF TGCAGCGTTGAACGGGGGTGGGAGCAGTACTTC
. TRBJ2-7 . TRBV6-1 18 CASRYTGVGSGGPHEQYF TGTGCCAGCAGATACACAGGGGTTGGCTCGGGAGGGCCCCACGAGCAGTACTTC
. TRBJ2-2 . TRBV6-9 15 CASSYGRRNTGELFF TGTGCCAGCAGTTACGGAAGGAGGAACACCGGGGAGCTGTTTTTT
TRBD2 TRBJ2-1 many TRBV30 13 CAWSLGLANEQFF TGTGCCTGGAGCTTGGGACTAGCGAATGAGCAGTTCTTC
TRBD1 TRBJ2-3 few TRBV2 13 CASIQGATDTQYF TGTGCCAGCATTCAGGGGGCCACAGATACGCAGTATTTT
TRBD2 TRBJ2-3 many TRBV6-5 16 CASSYGLADHTDTQYF TGTGCCAGCAGTTACGGCCTAGCGGACCACACAGATACGCAGTATTTT
TRBD2 TRBJ2-3 many TRBV7-3 16 CASSFSGTSVTHTQYF TGTGCCAGCAGCTTTTCCGGGACTAGTGTCACCCATACGCAGTATTTT
. TRBJ2-5 many TRBV7-2 14 CASSFFTVKETQYF TGTGCCAGCAGCTTTTTCACAGTAAAAGAGACCCAGTACTTC
. TRBJ1-4 once TRBV4-1 13 CASSHFGEEKLFF TGCGCCAGCAGCCATTTCGGGGAAGAAAAACTGTTTTTT
. TRBJ1-5 many TRBV6-1 16 CASSDRTDWDNQPQHF TGTGCCAGCAGTGACCGAACAGATTGGGACAATCAGCCCCAGCATTTT
TRBD2 TRBJ2-5 many TRBV11-3 15 CASSLDGTRKETQYF TGTGCCAGCAGCTTAGACGGGACTAGGAAAGAGACCCAGTACTTC
. TRBJ2-3 many TRBV28 13 CASTPPGTDTQYF TGTGCCAGCACTCCGCCCGGCACAGATACGCAGTATTTT
. TRBJ2-7 . TRBV6-1 11 CASIQGGEQYF TGTGCCAGCATTCAGGGGGGCGAGCAGTACTTC
TRBD1 TRBJ2-7 . TRBV30 12 CATRDRDHEQYF TGTGCCACCCGGGACAGGGACCACGAGCAGTACTTC
TRBD1 TRBJ2-2 . TRBV20-1 15 CSARRGPPNTGELFF TGCAGTGCTAGGAGGGGGCCCCCGAACACCGGGGAGCTGTTTTTT
TRBD2 TRBJ2-1 few TRBV20-1 16 CSARGGLAGVYDEQFF TGCAGTGCTAGAGGAGGACTAGCGGGAGTTTACGATGAGCAGTTCTTC
. TRBJ2-1 . TRBV9 15 CASSEGGLVWVEQFF TGTGCCAGCAGCGAGGGGGGGCTAGTATGGGTGGAGCAGTTCTTC
TRBD2 TRBJ2-1 . TRBV6-1 16 CASSEEASGRGNEQFF TGTGCCAGCAGTGAAGAGGCTAGCGGGAGAGGAAATGAGCAGTTCTTC
. TRBJ1-5 many TRBV30 13 CAWARDKGQPQHF TGTGCCTGGGCCCGGGACAAAGGCCAGCCCCAGCATTTT
. TRBJ1-5 many TRBV18 16 CASSPSVGDSNQPQHF TGTGCCAGCTCACCAAGCGTCGGAGATAGCAATCAGCCCCAGCATTTT
. TRBJ2-7 few TRBV18 17 CASSQTGTGTGLGEQYF TGTGCCAGCTCACAGACAGGAACCGGGACTGGGCTTGGCGAGCAGTACTTC
. TRBJ1-2 many TRBV11-2 14 CASSFDLRSYGYTF TGTGCCAGCAGCTTCGACCTCAGATCCTATGGCTACACCTTC
. TRBJ2-7 . TRBV19 15 CASSPQGLGSYEQYF TGTGCCAGTAGCCCACAGGGTTTGGGGTCCTACGAGCAGTACTTC
. TRBJ2-7 many TRBV28 15 CASSFAHSGTYEQYF TGTGCCAGCAGTTTTGCCCACTCGGGGACCTACGAGCAGTACTTC
TRBD2 TRBJ2-3 many TRBV28 15 CASSSSSGNTDTQYF TGTGCCAGCAGTTCGTCAAGCGGGAATACAGATACGCAGTATTTT
. TRBJ1-2 few TRBV7-9 15 CASSLVQTGGNGYTF TGTGCCAGCAGCTTAGTCCAGACGGGGGGAAATGGCTACACCTTC
TRBD1 TRBJ1-2 . TRBV15 14 CATSRDLPGQGTTF TGTGCCACCAGCAGAGATCTACCGGGACAGGGGACCACCTTC
TRBD2 TRBJ2-1 once TRBV7-3 18 CASSSRTSGRSANNEQFF TGTGCCAGCAGCTCCCGGACTAGCGGGAGGTCGGCAAACAATGAGCAGTTCTTC
TRBD1 TRBJ1-2 . TRBV20-1 16 CSARGFGTGGHYGDTF TGCAGTGCTAGAGGATTCGGGACAGGGGGTCACTATGGCGACACCTTC
. TRBJ2-3 . TRBV4-1 14 CASSQGDLTDTQYF TGCGCCAGCAGCCAAGGGGACCTCACAGATACGCAGTATTTT
. TRBJ2-4 many TRBV27 13 CASSLSGAGIQYF TGTGCCAGCAGTTTGTCCGGAGCGGGCATTCAGTACTTC
. TRBJ2-2 . TRBV10-2 14 CASSHRVNTGELFF TGCGCCAGCAGCCACAGGGTGAACACCGGGGAGCTGTTTTTT
. TRBJ1-1 many TRBV6-5 15 CASSYVRGLTTEAFF TGTGCCAGCAGTTACGTCCGGGGTTTGACCACTGAAGCTTTCTTT
. TRBJ1-5 many TRBV6-1 15 CASNTDGYSNQPQHF TGTGCCAGCAATACGGACGGCTATAGCAATCAGCCCCAGCATTTT
. TRBJ2-3 few TRBV6-1 12 CASSEGGFPRYF TGTGCCAGCAGTGAAGGGGGGTTCCCCCGGTATTTT
TRBD2 TRBJ2-1 many TRBV24-1 17 CATSPSGTSGRYNEQFF TGTGCCACCAGTCCATCCGGGACTAGCGGGAGGTACAATGAGCAGTTCTTC
. TRBJ2-3 many TRBV5-1 12 CASSLGAQTQYF TGCGCCAGCAGCTTGGGAGCCCAAACGCAGTATTTT
. TRBJ1-1 . TRBV5-1 14 CASSFDSMNTEAFF TGCGCCAGCAGCTTCGACAGCATGAACACTGAAGCTTTCTTT
. TRBJ2-5 . TRBV12-3/TRBV12-4 13 CASSYWATETQYF TGTGCCAGCAGTTATTGGGCTACAGAGACCCAGTACTTC
TRBD2 TRBJ2-3 few TRBV20-1 15 CSARDGRERRDTQYF TGCAGTGCTAGAGATGGGCGGGAGAGGAGAGATACGCAGTATTTT
. TRBJ1-2 many TRBV2 12 CASNLANYGYTF TGTGCCAGCAACTTAGCTAACTATGGCTACACCTTC
TRBD2 TRBJ2-5 many TRBV7-3 18 CASSQTGFSGRTQETQYF TGTGCCAGCAGCCAAACCGGTTTTAGCGGGAGAACCCAAGAGACCCAGTACTTC
TRBD1 TRBJ1-5 . TRBV19 18 CASSIGLIGGVSNQPQHF TGTGCCAGTAGTATCGGCCTGATAGGGGGCGTGAGCAATCAGCCCCAGCATTTT
. TRBJ2-1 . TRBV7-3 14 CASSLSASSNEQFF TGTGCCAGCAGCTTATCGGCCTCCTCAAATGAGCAGTTCTTC
. TRBJ1-6 few TRBV6-4 12 CASRQGVGPLHF TGTGCCAGCAGACAGGGAGTCGGTCCCCTCCACTTT
. TRBJ1-5 few TRBV6-1 14 CASRRGEVAQPQHF TGTGCCAGCAGGCGAGGGGAAGTGGCTCAGCCCCAGCATTTT
. TRBJ2-7 . TRBV19 13 CASSRTASYEQYF TGTGCCAGCAGCCGGACAGCATCCTACGAGCAGTACTTC
. TRBJ1-6 . TRBV18 20 CASSPTDGFWGPNGNSPLHF TGTGCCAGCTCACCAACTGACGGGTTTTGGGGACCGAATGGGAATTCACCCCTCCACTTT
. TRBJ1-2 . TRBV11-2 16 CASSLARSGASYGYTF TGTGCCAGCAGCTTAGCTCGCTCAGGGGCTAGCTATGGCTACACCTTC
. TRBJ2-7 many TRBV30 15 CAWSKVSQGIYEQYF TGTGCCTGGAGTAAAGTCTCGCAGGGTATATACGAGCAGTACTTC
. TRBJ1-6 few TRBV7-3 16 CASSLRASSYNSPLHF TGTGCCAGCAGCTTACGTGCCAGCTCCTATAATTCACCCCTCCACTTT
. TRBJ1-5 many TRBV9 16 CASSVDDRQSNQPQHF TGTGCCAGCAGCGTAGATGACCGACAGAGCAATCAGCCCCAGCATTTT